This entry lists 16 T cell receptor beta chains sequenced from one sample in a study of identical twins. TCRdb analysed the 5' RACE reads with MiXCR anew, one entry per CDR3 protein. In the table there are some 230,000 distinct CDR3 sequences, over 5% of which are singletons. The sample was also reused in another study, on T cells expressing NK-cell markers.

Sequenced: CD8+ T cells sorted from blood. The source of these receptors is a woman aged 18 to 35 in good health.

The rearrangement links TRBV7-9 to TRBJ2-7, with 7 bases lining up with TRBD2. CDR3 length equals 15 residues. The germline V gene has CDR1 SEHNR and CDR2 FQNEAQ (reference sequence). With V trimmed by 2 bases and J by 2 bases, 6 bases remained unmatched. CDR3 amino acids: CASSLMAGATYEQYF. The CDR3 coding sequence is TGTGCCAGCAGCTTAATGGCGGGAGCTACCTACGAGCAGTACTTC.

CDR3 bases: TGCAGTGCTAGAGCCTTGGGACAGGGACACGAGCAGTACTTC. Its translation is CSARALGQGHEQYF. J is TRBJ2-7 and V is TRBV20-1, with TRBD1 matching 9 bases. The CDR3 covers 14 residues. Germline CDR1 reads DFQATT; CDR2 reads SNEGSKA (reference sequence). Germline trimming cut 1 base from V and 5 bases from J; bases unmatched to any gene: 6.

This clonotype was found a few times. The chain recombines TRBV7-2 with TRBJ2-1; the D gene is possibly TRBD1 (6 bases). The CDR3 consists of 16 residues. Trimming pared 4 bases from V and 4 bases from J, leaving 17 bases between. CDR1 and CDR2 from the germline V gene are SGHTA and FQGNSA. The CDR3 loop is CASSSGQPVPYNEQFF. For the CDR3, the DNA is TGTGCCAGCAGCTCAGGACAGCCAGTTCCGTACAATGAGCAGTTCTTC. The full variable domain, completed using reference TRBV7-2 and TRBJ2-1, is GAGVSQSPSNKVTEKGKDVELRCDPISGHTALYWYRQSLGQGLEFLIYFQGNSAPDKSGLPSDRFSAERTGGSVSTLTIQRTQQEDSAVYLCASSSGQPVPYNEQFFGPGTRLTVL.

This clonotype was seen a single time. This clone may be a read error of a much larger clone one base away. V is TRBV7-9 and J is TRBJ2-1, with a possible D match to TRBD2 (5 bases). Germline V gives CDR1 SEHNR, CDR2 FQNEAQ (reference sequence). This CDR3 is built from 15 residues. Trimming cost V 0 bases and J 12 bases, with 18 bases left between them. DNA of the CDR3: TGTGCCAGCAGCTTAGCGCTACCTAGCTGGAGTGCGCAGTTCTTC. Protein sequence: CASSLALPSWSAQFF.

This clonotype has ten or more counts. This chain uses TRBV29-1 with TRBJ2-3; unclear D gene. Trimming cost V 6 bases and J 4 bases, with 23 bases left between them. The CDR3 is 16 residues long. Germline CDR1 is SQVTM and CDR2 is ANQGSEA. The CDR3 DNA follows: TGCAGCGTGGAAACCTTGGGGAAGGGATTTCCAGATACGCAGTATTTT. This sequence encodes CSVETLGKGFPDTQYF.

This clonotype has a handful of counts. The J gene is TRBJ2-3, the V gene TRBV6-1; D remains unclear. Germline loops: CDR1 MNHNS, CDR2 SASEGT. The CDR3 consists of 15 residues. The ends were cut back, 3 bases at V and 2 bases at J, with 12 bases in the middle. For the CDR3, the DNA is TGTGCCAGCAGTGAGGAAGACCACCCCACAGATACGCAGTATTTT. This sequence encodes CASSEEDHPTDTQYF.

The gene calls are TRBV7-9 and TRBJ1-2, with D tentatively TRBD1 (6 bases). The germline V gene encodes CDR1 SEHNR and CDR2 FQNEAQ (reference sequence). V lost 5 bases and J 4 bases, leaving 20 bases between the germline ends. This CDR3 is built from 16 residues. CDR3 DNA sequence: TGTGCCAGCAGCACAATAGCGGACAGTTACGTCTATGGCTACACCTTC. Its translation is CASSTIADSYVYGYTF.

This clonotype was seen a handful of times. This chain uses TRBV21-1 with TRBJ2-3. TRBV21-1 constitutes a pseudogene. There are 13 residues in the CDR3. The CDR3 is CASSKDRRSTQYF. Written as DNA, the CDR3 is TGTGCCAGCAGCAAAGATCGGCGGAGTACGCAGTATTTT.

This clonotype was observed at least ten times. The chain employs TRBV12-5 and TRBJ2-7, with D perhaps matching TRBD1 or TRBD2 (5 bases each). The V end was cut by 7 bases, the J end by 1 base, with 29 bases between. Germline V gene lookup returns CDR1 LGHNT and CDR2 FRNRAP. This CDR3 spans 19 amino acids. DNA of the CDR3: TGTGCTAGTGCCGGGGAGAGGGGCTTGGCTAGAGGAACGTCCTACGAGCAGTACTTC. Translation: CASAGERGLARGTSYEQYF.

The rearrangement joins TRBV5-6 to TRBJ1-2, with a tentative D call TRBD1 (5 bases). The CDR3 length is 11 residues. Germline CDR1 and CDR2: SGHDT and YYEEEE. Trimming left V 3 bases short and J 11 bases short, with 11 bases between. Here the CDR3 DNA reads TGTGCCAGCAGCTCCGGGACCGTGTACACCTTC. Its protein is CASSSGTVYTF.

The chain carries TRBV7-9 and TRBJ2-7; TRBD2 matches at 9 bases. V was clipped by 2 bases and J by 4 bases; unmatched bases: 9. The CDR3 runs 16 residues. Germline loops: CDR1 SEHNR, CDR2 FQNEAQ (reference sequence). CDR3 protein: CASSLSGGTSAYEQYF. CDR3 DNA: TGTGCCAGCAGCTTAAGCGGGGGGACTAGTGCGTACGAGCAGTACTTC.

This clonotype was counted many times. The rearrangement joins TRBV29-1 to TRBJ2-7, with 7 bases that match TRBD1. Germline V gene lookup returns CDR1 SQVTM and CDR2 ANQGSEA. The CDR3 runs 11 residues. V dropped 5 bases and J dropped 6; count of bases not matched to a gene: 4. This CDR3 is CSVQGEREQYF. Here the CDR3 DNA reads TGCAGCGTTCAGGGGGAGCGCGAGCAGTACTTC.

The genes are TRBV5-5 and TRBJ2-7; D remains unclear. V shed 3 bases and J shed 5 bases, with 15 bases lying between them. This CDR3 comprises 14 residues. Germline assignment: CDR1 SGHKS and CDR2 YYEKEE (reference sequence). CDR3 sequence: CASSWEGAADEQYF. The CDR3 DNA sequence: TGTGCCAGCAGCTGGGAAGGTGCGGCTGACGAGCAGTACTTC.

In its sample, this clonotype was seen many times. The chain couples TRBV27 to TRBJ2-1; D is unclear. Germline assignment: CDR1 MNHEY and CDR2 SMNVEV (reference sequence). There are 12 residues in the CDR3. V lost 6 bases to trimming and J lost 2 bases, with 5 bases between them. As DNA, the CDR3 is TGTGCCAGCAGACGGGCCTACAATGAGCAGTTCTTC. Amino acid sequence: CASRRAYNEQFF.

The V and J genes are TRBV29-1 and TRBJ1-1; TRBD1 aligns across 12 bases. Germline CDR1 and CDR2: SQVTM and ANQGSEA. There are 19 residues in the CDR3. With 0 bases clipped from V and 4 bases from J, the junction kept 15 bases outside the gene matches. CDR3 region: CSVEDLTGTGGAPGTEAFF. In DNA form, the CDR3 reads TGCAGCGTTGAAGATCTTACCGGGACAGGGGGCGCGCCGGGCACTGAAGCTTTCTTT.

This clonotype was seen a handful of times. V is TRBV30 and J is TRBJ2-1; D gene unclear. This CDR3 is 12 amino acids long. Germline assignment: CDR1 GTSNPN and CDR2 SVGIG (reference sequence). Deletions cut 3 bases from V and 8 bases from J, with 11 bases between. The CDR3 region is CAWRSLFHEQFF. The DNA for the CDR3 is TGTGCCTGGAGGTCTTTGTTCCATGAGCAGTTCTTC.